This T cell receptor beta chain was recovered during a study of lymphopenia after photon versus proton radiotherapy. Study-wide findings and caveats: Relative stability marked proton patients; photon patients lost diversity and naive cells. Post-nadir diversity loss with photons came from oligoclonal expansion, particularly CD8+ Temra cells.

For this clone: Its antigen is still unknown.

Some clones are missing from TCRdb's copy, which holds only in-frame ones; the method was immunoSEQ multiplex PCR. The sample contains about 58,000 clones, about four fifths of which appear only once. The V end was cut by 5 bases, the J end by 7 bases, with 14 bases between. Germline assignment: CDR1 MGHDK and CDR2 SYGVNS. This CDR3 contains 14 residues. The chain is built from TRBV25-1 and TRBJ2-2; maybe TRBD1 (6 bases). The TCR was taken from a man aged 60 to 69 with pancreatic cancer. Material: peripheral blood, obtained from a patient treated with proton-based radiotherapy. CDR3 region: CASSRGHRVGELFF. The CDR3 DNA sequence: TGTGCCAGCAGTCGGGGACATAGGGTCGGGGAGCTGTTTTTT.